One and the same sample provided the 2 T cell receptor beta chains below, sequenced in a study of shared clonotypes between healthy human individuals. Profiling relied on immunoSEQ multiplex PCR, and the TCRdb table lists in-frame clones only, not all of them. The sample yields 450,000 to 500,000 clones, 70% to 85% seen once. Sample: PBMCs. These receptors originate from a woman in her 40s in good health. Some clones in this sample may be carry-over from other donors' samples.

The chain links TRBV7-9 to TRBJ2-1; D is possibly TRBD2 (5 bases). Germline-derived CDR1 and CDR2 are SEHNR and FQNEAQ (reference sequence). The CDR3 is made up of 14 amino acids. V was cut by 5 bases and J by 9 bases, with 17 bases left in between. The CDR3 nucleotides are TGTGCCAGCAGCCTTCTACACGATGGGAGTGAGCAGTTCTTC. Translated: CASSLLHDGSEQFF. Full variable domain (missing parts from reference TRBV7-9 and TRBJ2-1): DTGVSQNPRHKITKRGQNVTFRCDPISEHNRLYWYRQTLGQGPEFLTYFQNEAQLEKSRLLSDRFSAERPKGSFSTLEIQRTEQGDSAMYLCASSLLHDGSEQFFGPGTRLTVL.

On this clone: Distinct nucleotide sequences in the sample also encode this CDR3. This chain joins TRBV7-9 and TRBJ2-7; D call uncertain. The germline V and J ends were trimmed by 5 bases and 4 bases, with 12 bases remaining between them. From germline, CDR1 is SEHNR and CDR2 FQNEAQ (reference sequence). There are 13 residues in the CDR3. The CDR3 region has the DNA TGTGCCAGCAGCCCATCTGGTGGGTACGAGCAGTACTTC. Its translation is CASSPSGGYEQYF.